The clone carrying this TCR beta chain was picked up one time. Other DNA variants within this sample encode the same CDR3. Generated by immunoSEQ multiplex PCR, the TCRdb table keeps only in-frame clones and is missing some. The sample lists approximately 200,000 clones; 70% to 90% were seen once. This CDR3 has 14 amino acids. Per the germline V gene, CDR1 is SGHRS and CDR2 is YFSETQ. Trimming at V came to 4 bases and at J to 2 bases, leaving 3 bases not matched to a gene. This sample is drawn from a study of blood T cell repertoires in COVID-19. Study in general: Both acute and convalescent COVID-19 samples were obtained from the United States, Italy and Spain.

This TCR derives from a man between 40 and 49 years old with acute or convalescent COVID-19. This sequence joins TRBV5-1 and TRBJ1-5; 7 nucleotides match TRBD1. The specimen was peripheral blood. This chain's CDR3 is CASSLQGGNQPQHF. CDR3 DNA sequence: TGCGCCAGCAGCCTCCAGGGGGGCAATCAGCCCCAGCATTTT.